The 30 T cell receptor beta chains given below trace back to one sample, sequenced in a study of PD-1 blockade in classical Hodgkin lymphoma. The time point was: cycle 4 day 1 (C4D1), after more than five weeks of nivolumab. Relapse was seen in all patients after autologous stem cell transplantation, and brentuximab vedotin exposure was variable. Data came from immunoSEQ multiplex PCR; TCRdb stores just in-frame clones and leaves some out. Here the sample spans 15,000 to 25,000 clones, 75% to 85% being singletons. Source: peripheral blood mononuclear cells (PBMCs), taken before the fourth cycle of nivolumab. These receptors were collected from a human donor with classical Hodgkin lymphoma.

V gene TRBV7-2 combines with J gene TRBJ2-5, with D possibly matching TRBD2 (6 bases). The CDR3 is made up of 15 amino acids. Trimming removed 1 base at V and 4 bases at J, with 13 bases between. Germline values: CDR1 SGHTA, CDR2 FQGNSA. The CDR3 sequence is CASSLERAAGETQYF. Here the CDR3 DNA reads TGTGCCAGCAGCTTAGAGCGGGCTGCAGGAGAGACCCAGTACTTC.

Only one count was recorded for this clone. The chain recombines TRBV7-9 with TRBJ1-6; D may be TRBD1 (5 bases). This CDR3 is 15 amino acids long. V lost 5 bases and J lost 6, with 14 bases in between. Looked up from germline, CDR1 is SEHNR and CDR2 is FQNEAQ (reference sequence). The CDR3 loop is CASSPLGVSNSPLHF. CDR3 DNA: TGTGCCAGCAGCCCCTTAGGGGTCTCTAATTCACCCCTCCACTTT.

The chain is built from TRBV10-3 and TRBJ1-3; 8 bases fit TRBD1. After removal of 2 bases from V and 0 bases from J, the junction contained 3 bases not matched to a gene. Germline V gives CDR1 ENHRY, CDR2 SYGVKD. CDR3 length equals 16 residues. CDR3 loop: CAISETTGDSGNTIYF. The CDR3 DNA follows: TGTGCCATCAGTGAGACGACAGGGGACTCTGGAAACACCATATATTTT.

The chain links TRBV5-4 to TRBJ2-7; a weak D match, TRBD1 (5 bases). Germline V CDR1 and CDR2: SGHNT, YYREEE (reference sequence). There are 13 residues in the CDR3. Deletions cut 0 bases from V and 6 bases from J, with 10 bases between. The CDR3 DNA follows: TGTGCCAGCAGCTTGGCAGGGCCATCCGAGCAGTACTTC. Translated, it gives CASSLAGPSEQYF.

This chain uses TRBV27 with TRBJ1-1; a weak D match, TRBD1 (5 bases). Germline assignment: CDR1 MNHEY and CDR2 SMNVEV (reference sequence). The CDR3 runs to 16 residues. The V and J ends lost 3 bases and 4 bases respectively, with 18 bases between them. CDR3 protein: CASSLQAGRIITEAFF. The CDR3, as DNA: TGTGCCAGCAGTTTGCAGGCAGGGAGAATAATCACTGAAGCTTTCTTT.

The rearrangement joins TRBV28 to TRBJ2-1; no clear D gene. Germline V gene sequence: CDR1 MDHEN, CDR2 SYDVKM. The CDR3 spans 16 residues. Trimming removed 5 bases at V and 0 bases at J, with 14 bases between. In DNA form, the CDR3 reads TGTGCCAGCAGTCTTTTCGCGGCCAGCTCCTACAATGAGCAGTTCTTC. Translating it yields CASSLFAASSYNEQFF.

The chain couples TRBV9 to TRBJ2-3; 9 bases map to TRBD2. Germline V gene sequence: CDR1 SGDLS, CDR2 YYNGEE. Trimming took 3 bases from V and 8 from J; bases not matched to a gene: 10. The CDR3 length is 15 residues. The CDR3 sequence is CASSGEGSGSSTQYF. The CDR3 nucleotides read TGTGCCAGCAGCGGAGAAGGTAGCGGGAGTAGTACGCAGTATTTT.

The CDR3 sequence: CASSRAGPNTEAFF. The CDR3 nucleotides read TGTGCCAGTAGTAGAGCAGGCCCGAACACTGAAGCTTTCTTT. The chain links TRBV19 to TRBJ1-1; no clear D gene. Germline V gene data show CDR1 as LNHDA and CDR2 as SQIVND (reference sequence). V was clipped by 4 bases and J by 1 base, with 10 bases between them. The CDR3 totals 14 residues.

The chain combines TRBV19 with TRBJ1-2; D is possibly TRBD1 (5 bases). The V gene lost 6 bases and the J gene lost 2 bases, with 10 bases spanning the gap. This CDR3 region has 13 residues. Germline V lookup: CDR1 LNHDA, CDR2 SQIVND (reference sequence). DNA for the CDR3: TGTGCCAGTAGACCCGGGGCAAACTATGGCTACACCTTC. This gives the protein CASRPGANYGYTF.

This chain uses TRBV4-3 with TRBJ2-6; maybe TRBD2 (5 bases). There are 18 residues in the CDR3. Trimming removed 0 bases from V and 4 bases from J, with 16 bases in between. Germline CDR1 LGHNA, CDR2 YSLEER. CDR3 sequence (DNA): TGCGCCAGCAGCCAAGATCTCCCGGGGATGACAGGGGCCAACGTCCTGACTTTC. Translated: CASSQDLPGMTGANVLTF.

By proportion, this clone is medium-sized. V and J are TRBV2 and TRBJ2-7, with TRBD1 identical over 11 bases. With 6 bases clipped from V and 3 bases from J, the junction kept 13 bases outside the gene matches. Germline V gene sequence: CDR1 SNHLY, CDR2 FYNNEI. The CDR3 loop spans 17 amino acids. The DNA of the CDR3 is TGTGCCAGCAGGGGAGGGGTCGCCGGGACAGGGGGCTACGAGCAGTACTTC. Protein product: CASRGGVAGTGGYEQYF.

Written as DNA, the CDR3 is TGTGCCAGCAGCTTGGACAGCCACCTCTCTGGAAACACCATATATTTT. This codes for CASSLDSHLSGNTIYF. The J gene is TRBJ1-3, the V gene TRBV5-6; D gene uncertain. The CDR3 has 16 residues. CDR1 SGHDT and CDR2 YYEEEE come from the germline V gene. V was clipped by 0 bases and J by 0 bases, with 10 bases between them.

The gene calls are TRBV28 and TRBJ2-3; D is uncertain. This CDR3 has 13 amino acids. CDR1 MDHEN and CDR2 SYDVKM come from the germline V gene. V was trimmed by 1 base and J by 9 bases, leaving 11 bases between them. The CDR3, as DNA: TGTGCCAGCAGTTTATCTGGAGCTCCAACGCAGTATTTT. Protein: CASSLSGAPTQYF.

Here the CDR3 DNA reads TGTGCCAGCAGTTACGGGACCGGCGGCGGGACCCAGTACTTC. Amino acids: CASSYGTGGGTQYF. This chain links TRBV6-5 with TRBJ2-5, with D perhaps TRBD1 or TRBD2 (5 bases each). The V gene's germline CDR1 is MNHEY and CDR2 SVGAGI. Trimming removed 2 bases at V and 7 bases at J, with 14 bases between. The CDR3 spans 14 residues.

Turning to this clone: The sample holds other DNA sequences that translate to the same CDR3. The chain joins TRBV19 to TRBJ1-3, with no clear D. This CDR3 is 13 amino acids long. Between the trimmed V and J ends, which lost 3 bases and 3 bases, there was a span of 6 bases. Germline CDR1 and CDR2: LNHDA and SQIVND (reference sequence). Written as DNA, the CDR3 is TGTGCCAGTAGTATTTTGAGTGGAAACACCATATATTTT. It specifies CASSILSGNTIYF. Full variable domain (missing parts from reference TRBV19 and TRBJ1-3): DGGITQSPKYLFRKEGQNVTLSCEQNLNHDAMYWYRQDPGQGLRLIYYSQIVNDFQKGDIAEGYSVSREKKESFPLTVTSAQKNPTAFYLCASSILSGNTIYFGEGSWLTVV.

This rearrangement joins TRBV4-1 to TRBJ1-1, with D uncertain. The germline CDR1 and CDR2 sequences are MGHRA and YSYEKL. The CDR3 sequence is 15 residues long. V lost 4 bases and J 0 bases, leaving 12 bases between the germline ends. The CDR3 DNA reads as TGCGCCAGCAGCCTCAGTCCGGGCGTGAACACTGAAGCTTTCTTT. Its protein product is CASSLSPGVNTEAFF.

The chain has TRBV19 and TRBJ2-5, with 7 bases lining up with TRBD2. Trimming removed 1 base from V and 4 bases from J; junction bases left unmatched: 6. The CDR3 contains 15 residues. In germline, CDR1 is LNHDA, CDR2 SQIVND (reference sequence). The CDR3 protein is CASSIGGAGRETQYF. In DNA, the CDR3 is TGTGCCAGTAGTATAGGGGGAGCGGGGCGAGAGACCCAGTACTTC.

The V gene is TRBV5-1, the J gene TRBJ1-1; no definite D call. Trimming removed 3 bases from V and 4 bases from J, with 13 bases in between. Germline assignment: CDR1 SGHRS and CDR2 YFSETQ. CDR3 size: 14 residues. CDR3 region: CASSSAGSLTEAFF. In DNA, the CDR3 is TGCGCCAGCAGCTCCGCCGGGAGTCTCACTGAAGCTTTCTTT.

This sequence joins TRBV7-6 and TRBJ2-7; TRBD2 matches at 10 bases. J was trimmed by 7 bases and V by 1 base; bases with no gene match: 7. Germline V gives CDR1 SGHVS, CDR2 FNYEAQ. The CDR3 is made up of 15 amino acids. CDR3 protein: CASSLGASGSDEQYF. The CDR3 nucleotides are TGTGCCAGCAGCTTAGGGGCTAGCGGGAGTGATGAGCAGTACTTC.

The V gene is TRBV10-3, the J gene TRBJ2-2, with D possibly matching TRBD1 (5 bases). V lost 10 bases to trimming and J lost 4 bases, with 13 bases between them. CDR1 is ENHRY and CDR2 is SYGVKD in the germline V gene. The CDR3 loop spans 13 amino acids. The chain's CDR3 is CATFRQSTGELFF. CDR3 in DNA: TGTGCCACCTTTCGACAGTCCACCGGGGAGCTGTTTTTT.

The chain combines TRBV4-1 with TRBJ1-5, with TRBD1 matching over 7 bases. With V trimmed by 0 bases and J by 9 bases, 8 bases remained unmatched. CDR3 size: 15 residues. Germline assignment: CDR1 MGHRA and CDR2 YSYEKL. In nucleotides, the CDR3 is TGCGCCAGCAGCCAAGATAGCACAGGGGTTCGGCCCCAGCATTTT. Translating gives CASSQDSTGVRPQHF.

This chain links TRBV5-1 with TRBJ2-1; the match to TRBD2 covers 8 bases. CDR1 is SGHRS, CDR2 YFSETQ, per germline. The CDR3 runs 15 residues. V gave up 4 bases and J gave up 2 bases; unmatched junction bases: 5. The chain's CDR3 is CASSILADPYNEQFF. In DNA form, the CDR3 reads TGCGCCAGCAGCATACTAGCGGACCCCTACAATGAGCAGTTCTTC.

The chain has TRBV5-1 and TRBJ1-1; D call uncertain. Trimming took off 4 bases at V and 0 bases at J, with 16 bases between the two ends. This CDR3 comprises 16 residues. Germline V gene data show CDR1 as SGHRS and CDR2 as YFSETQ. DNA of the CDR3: TGCGCCAGCAGCCCGACGGCAGTTGACATGAACACTGAAGCTTTCTTT. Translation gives CASSPTAVDMNTEAFF. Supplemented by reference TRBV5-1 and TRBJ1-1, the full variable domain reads KAGVTQTPRYLIKTRGQQVTLSCSPISGHRSVSWYQQTPGQGLQFLFEYFSETQRNKGNFPGRFSGRQFSNSRSEMNVSTLELGDSALYLCASSPTAVDMNTEAFFGQGTRLTVV.

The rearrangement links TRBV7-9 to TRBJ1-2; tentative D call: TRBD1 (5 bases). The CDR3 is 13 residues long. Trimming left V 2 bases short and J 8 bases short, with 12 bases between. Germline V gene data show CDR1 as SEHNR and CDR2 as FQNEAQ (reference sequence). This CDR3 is CASSLRQGLGYTF. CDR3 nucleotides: TGTGCCAGCAGCTTAAGGCAGGGCTTGGGCTACACCTTC.

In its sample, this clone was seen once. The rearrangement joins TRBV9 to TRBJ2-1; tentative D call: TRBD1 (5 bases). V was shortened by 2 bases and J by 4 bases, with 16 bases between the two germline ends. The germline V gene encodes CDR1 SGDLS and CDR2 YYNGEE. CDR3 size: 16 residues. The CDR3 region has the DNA TGTGCCAGCAGCGTCCGTGGGGCCGATCCATACAATGAGCAGTTCTTC. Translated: CASSVRGADPYNEQFF.

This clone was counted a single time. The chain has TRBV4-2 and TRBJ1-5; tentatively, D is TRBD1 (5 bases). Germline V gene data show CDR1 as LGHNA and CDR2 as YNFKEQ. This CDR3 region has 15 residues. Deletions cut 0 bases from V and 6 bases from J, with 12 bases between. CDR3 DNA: TGTGCCAGCAGCCAAGATGGGGCAGGGAGTCAGCCCCAGCATTTT. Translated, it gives CASSQDGAGSQPQHF.

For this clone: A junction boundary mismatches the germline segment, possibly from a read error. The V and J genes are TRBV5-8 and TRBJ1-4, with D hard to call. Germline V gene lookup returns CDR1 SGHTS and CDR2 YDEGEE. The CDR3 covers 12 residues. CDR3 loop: CASSLASSKTVF. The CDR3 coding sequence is TGTGCCAGCAGCTTGGCATCCAGCAAAACTGTTTTT. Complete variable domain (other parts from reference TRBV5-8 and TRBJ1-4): EAGVTQSPTHLIKTRGQQATLRCSPISGHTSVYWYQQALGLGLQFLLWYDEGEERNRGNFPPRFSGRQFPNYSSELNVNALELEDSALYLCASSLASSKTVFGSGTQLSVL.

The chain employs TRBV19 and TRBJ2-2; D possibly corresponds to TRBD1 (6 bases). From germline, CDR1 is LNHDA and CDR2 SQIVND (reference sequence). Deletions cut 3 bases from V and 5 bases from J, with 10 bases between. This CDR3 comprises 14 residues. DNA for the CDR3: TGTGCCAGTAGTATGGTAGGACAGACCGGGGAGCTGTTTTTT. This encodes CASSMVGQTGELFF. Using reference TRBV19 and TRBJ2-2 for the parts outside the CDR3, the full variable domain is DGGITQSPKYLFRKEGQNVTLSCEQNLNHDAMYWYRQDPGQGLRLIYYSQIVNDFQKGDIAEGYSVSREKKESFPLTVTSAQKNPTAFYLCASSMVGQTGELFFGEGSRLTVL.

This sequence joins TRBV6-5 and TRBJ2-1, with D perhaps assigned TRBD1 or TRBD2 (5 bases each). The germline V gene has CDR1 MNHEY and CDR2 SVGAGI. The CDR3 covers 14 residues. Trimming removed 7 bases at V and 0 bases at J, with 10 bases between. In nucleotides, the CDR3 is TGTGCCAGCACTAAGAGGGGCTCCTACAATGAGCAGTTCTTC. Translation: CASTKRGSYNEQFF.

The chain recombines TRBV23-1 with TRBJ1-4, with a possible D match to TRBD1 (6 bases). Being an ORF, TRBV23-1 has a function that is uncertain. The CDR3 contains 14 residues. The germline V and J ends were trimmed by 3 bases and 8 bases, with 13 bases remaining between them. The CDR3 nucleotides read TGCGCCAGCAGTCAGACAGGTTTAGGGGAAAAACTGTTTTTT. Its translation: CASSQTGLGEKLFF.